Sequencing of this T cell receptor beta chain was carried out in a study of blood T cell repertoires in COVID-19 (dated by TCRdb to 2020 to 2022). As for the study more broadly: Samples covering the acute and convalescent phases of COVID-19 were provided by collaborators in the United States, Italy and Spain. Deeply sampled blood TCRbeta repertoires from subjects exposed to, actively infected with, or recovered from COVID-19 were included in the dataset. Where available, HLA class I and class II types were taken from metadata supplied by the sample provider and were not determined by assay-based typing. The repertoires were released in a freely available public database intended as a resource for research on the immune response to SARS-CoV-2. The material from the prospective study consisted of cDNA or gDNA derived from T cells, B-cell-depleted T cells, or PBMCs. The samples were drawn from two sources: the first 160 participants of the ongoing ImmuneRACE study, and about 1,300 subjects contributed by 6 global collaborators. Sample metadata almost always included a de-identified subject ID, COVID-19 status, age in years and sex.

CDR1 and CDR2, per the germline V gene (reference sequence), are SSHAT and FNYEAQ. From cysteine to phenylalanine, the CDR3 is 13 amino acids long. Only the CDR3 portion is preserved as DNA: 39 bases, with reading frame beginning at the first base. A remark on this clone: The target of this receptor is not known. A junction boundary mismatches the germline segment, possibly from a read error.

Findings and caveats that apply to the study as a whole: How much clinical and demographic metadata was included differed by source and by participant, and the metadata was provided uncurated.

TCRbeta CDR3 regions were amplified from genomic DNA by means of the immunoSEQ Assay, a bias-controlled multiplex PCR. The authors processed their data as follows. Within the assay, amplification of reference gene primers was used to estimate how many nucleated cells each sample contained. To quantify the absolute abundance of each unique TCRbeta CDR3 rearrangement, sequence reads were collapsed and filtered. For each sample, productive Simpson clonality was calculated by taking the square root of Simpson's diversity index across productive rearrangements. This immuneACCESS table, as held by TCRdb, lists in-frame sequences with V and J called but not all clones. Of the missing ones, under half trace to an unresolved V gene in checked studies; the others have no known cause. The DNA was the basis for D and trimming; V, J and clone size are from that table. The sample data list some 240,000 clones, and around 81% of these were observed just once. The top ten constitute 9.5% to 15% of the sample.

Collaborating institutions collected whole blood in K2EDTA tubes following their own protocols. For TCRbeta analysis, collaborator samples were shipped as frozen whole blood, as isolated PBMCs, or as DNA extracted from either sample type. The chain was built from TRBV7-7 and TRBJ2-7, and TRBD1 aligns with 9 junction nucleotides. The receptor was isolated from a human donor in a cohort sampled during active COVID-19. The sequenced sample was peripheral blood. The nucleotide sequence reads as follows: TGTGCTAGCAGCTCACAGGGGGCGCGGGAGCAGTACTTC. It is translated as CASSSQGAREQYF.